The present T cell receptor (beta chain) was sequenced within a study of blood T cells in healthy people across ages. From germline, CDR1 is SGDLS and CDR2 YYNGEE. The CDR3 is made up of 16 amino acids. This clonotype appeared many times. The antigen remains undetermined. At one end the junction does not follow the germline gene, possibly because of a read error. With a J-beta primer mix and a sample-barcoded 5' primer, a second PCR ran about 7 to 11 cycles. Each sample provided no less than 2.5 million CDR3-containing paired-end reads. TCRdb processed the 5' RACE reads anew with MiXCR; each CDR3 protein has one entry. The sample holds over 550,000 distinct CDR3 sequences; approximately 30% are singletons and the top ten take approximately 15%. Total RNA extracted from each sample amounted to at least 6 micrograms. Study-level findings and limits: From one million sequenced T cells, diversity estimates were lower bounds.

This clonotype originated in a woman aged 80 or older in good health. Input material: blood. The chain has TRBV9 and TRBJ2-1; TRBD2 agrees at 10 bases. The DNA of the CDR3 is TGTGCCAGCAGCGTCGGAAGCGGGGGGGATTACAGTGAGCAGTTCTTC. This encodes CASSVGSGGDYSEQFF.